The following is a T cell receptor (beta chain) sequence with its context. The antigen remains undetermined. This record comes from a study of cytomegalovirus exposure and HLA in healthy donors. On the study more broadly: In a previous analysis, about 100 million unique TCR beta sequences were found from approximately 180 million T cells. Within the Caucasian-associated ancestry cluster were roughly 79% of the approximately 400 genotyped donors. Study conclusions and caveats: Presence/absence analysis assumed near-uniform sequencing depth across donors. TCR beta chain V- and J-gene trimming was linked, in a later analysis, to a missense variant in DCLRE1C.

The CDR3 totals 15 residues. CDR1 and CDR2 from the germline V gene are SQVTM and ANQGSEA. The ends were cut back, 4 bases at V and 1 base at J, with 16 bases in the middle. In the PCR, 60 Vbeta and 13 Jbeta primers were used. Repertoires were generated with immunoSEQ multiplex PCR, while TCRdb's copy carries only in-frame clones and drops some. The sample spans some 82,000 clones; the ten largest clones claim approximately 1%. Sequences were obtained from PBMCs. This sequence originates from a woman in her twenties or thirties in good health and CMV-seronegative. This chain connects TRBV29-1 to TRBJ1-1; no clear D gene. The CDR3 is CSVAYDMKKNTEAFF. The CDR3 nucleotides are TGCAGCGTTGCTTACGACATGAAAAAGAACACTGAAGCTTTCTTT.